Below are 9 T cell receptor beta chains sequenced from a single sample in a study of blood T cell repertoires in COVID-19. The repertoire was sequenced with immunoSEQ multiplex PCR; TCRdb's copy has only in-frame clones and lacks some. Of about 97,000 clones in the sample, approximately 89% were seen once. Sample: peripheral blood. The receptors come from a woman in her thirties with acute or convalescent COVID-19.

The rearrangement uses TRBV12-2 and TRBJ2-5; TRBD1, the table's D call, lacks a check against the DNA. TRBV12-2 is flagged as a pseudogene. The CDR3 is made up of 19 amino acids. The CDR3 nucleotides are TGTGCAAGTCGCCGGACAGGGGCCTATACTGGAACATGGGTAGAGACCCAGTACTTC. Translating it yields CASRRTGAYTGTWVETQYF.

This rearrangement joins TRBV19 to TRBJ1-5; maybe TRBD1 (5 bases). Germline assignment: CDR1 LNHDA and CDR2 SQIVND (reference sequence). There are 15 residues in the CDR3. Trimming removed 2 bases at V and 5 bases at J, with 13 bases between. CDR3 coding DNA: TGTGCCAGTAGTATATTGGGGGGGAGGCATCAGCCCCAGCATTTT. Translating gives CASSILGGRHQPQHF.

This chain connects TRBV15 to TRBJ1-6; perhaps TRBD1 as D (6 bases). The germline V gene has CDR1 LNHNV and CDR2 YYDKDF (reference sequence). This CDR3 contains 14 residues. V lost 8 bases and J 7 bases, leaving 15 bases between the germline ends. CDR3 in DNA: TGTGCCACCCAGGGGCCTAACTCGAATTCACCCCTCCACTTT. It codes for CATQGPNSNSPLHF.

The V and J genes are TRBV19 and TRBJ1-5; D gene unclear. The V end was cut by 3 bases, the J end by 0 bases, with 9 bases between. The CDR3 length is 15 residues. CDR1 is LNHDA and CDR2 is SQIVND in the germline V gene (reference sequence). The CDR3 spells CASSISDYSNQPQHF. The CDR3, as DNA: TGTGCCAGTAGTATTTCAGACTATAGCAATCAGCCCCAGCATTTT.

The V and J genes are TRBV5-1 and TRBJ1-6; no definite D call. Per germline, CDR1 SGHRS and CDR2 YFSETQ. The ends were cut back, 3 bases at V and 7 bases at J, with 11 bases in the middle. The CDR3 length is 14 residues. The CDR3 protein is CASSSEAGNSPLHF. In DNA form, the CDR3 reads TGCGCCAGCAGCTCCGAGGCGGGGAATTCACCCCTCCACTTT.

This sequence joins TRBV4-1 and TRBJ1-5; D is possibly TRBD1 (6 bases). Germline V lookup: CDR1 MGHRA, CDR2 YSYEKL. Trimming took off 1 base at V and 3 bases at J, with 13 bases between the two ends. The CDR3 extends over 16 amino acids. The CDR3: CASSQGGGRVNQPQHF. The CDR3 DNA is TGCGCCAGCAGCCAAGGGGGGGGCCGGGTCAATCAGCCCCAGCATTTT.

The genes are TRBV27 and TRBJ2-2; D may be TRBD1 (5 bases). Trimming took 2 bases from V and 7 from J, leaving 11 bases between them. CDR3 size: 14 residues. Per the germline V gene, CDR1 is MNHEY and CDR2 is SMNVEV (reference sequence). CDR3 nucleotides: TGTGCCAGCAGTTTAAAAGGGGTCAGCGGGGAGCTGTTTTTT. Residues: CASSLKGVSGELFF.

The chain recombines TRBV7-3 with TRBJ2-7, with 9 bases that match TRBD1. CDR1 is SGHTA, CDR2 FQGTGA, per germline. The trim removed 5 bases at V and 5 bases at J, leaving 13 bases unmatched. The CDR3 sequence is 16 residues long. CDR3 residues: CASSPTGGAPNDEQYF. The CDR3 DNA sequence: TGTGCCAGCAGCCCAACAGGGGGCGCCCCCAACGACGAGCAGTACTTC. The full variable domain, its missing parts supplied by reference TRBV7-3 and TRBJ2-7, is GAGVSQTPSNKVTEKGKYVELRCDPISGHTALYWYRQSLGQGPEFLIYFQGTGAADDSGLPNDRFFAVRPEGSVSTLKIQRTERGDSAVYLCASSPTGGAPNDEQYFGPGTRLTVT.

This chain links TRBV28 with TRBJ1-5; unclear D gene. V was trimmed by 7 bases and J by 2 bases, leaving 15 bases between them. CDR1 MDHEN and CDR2 SYDVKM come from the germline V gene. The CDR3 covers 15 residues. Written as DNA, the CDR3 is TGTGCCAGCACCCCCTCTCGGAGGGGCAATCAGCCCCAGCATTTT. Translation gives CASTPSRRGNQPQHF. Full variable domain (remainder filled in from reference TRBV28 and TRBJ1-5): DVKVTQSSRYLVKRTGEKVFLECVQDMDHENMFWYRQDPGLGLRLIYFSYDVKMKEKGDIPEGYSVSREKKERFSLILESASTNQTSMYLCASTPSRRGNQPQHFGDGTRLSIL.